This T cell receptor (beta chain) came from a study of Ad26.COV2.S vaccination and SARS-CoV-2 variants listed by TCRdb under 2021. General notes on the study: Vaccine-arm donors were drawn from COV1001, a multicentre, randomized, double-blind, placebo-controlled phase I-IIa trial of Ad26.COV2.S in healthy adults. Investigators did not know the trial group allocation while performing experiments and assessing outcomes. A total of 32 samples were included in the TCR-sequenced set, comprising roughly 19 Ad26.COV2.S vaccine recipients, 5 placebo recipients and 8 SARS-CoV-2 convalescent individuals. Sequencing of the TCRbeta repertoire served to evaluate the specificity and breadth of SARS-CoV-2-reactive T cell receptors following Ad26.COV2.S vaccination. Trial participants were randomized into five groups of five, in which low-dose or high-dose Ad26.COV2.S was given once or twice, or placebo was given on both occasions. Dosing of Ad26.COV2.S was intramuscular, at either 5x10^10 or 1x10^11 viral particles, delivered as one shot or as two shots spaced 56 days apart.

What this sample's treatment or condition label stands for: around 19 received Ad26.COV2.S at low or high dose, single or two shots; roughly five received placebo; per-sample allocation not given. Repertoires of vaccine and placebo recipients were sequenced from samples collected on day 63 after the first injection. Cohort 1b enrolled roughly 25 adults aged 18-55 years at a single site in Boston, USA, between 29 July and 7 August 2020. Ad26.COV2.S was a replication-incompetent adenovirus type 26 vector expressing a prefusion-stabilized SARS-CoV-2 spike protein from the original Wuhan strain. The immunoSEQ Assay was used to sequence TCRbeta CDR3 regions. After extraction, genomic DNA underwent amplification by bias-controlled multiplex PCR, followed by high-throughput sequencing. The original pipeline was this. Collapsing and filtering of sequences were performed to quantify the absolute abundance of each unique TCRbeta CDR3 region. T cell fraction was estimated by normalization of TCRbeta template counts to usable DNA, with usable DNA being measured through amplification of reference genes present in all nucleated cells. Repertoire TCRs were annotated as SARS-CoV-2-specific when V gene, CDR3 amino acid sequence and J gene were exactly matched to a known reactive TCR set. The reference SARS-CoV-2 TCR set came from MIRA and was filtered for enrichment in COVID-19-positive ImmuneCODE repertoires, removing public or cross-reactive TCRs. Using the MIRA antigens, annotated TCRs were further analysed by specific ORF or by position within an ORF. Breadth was defined as the number of annotated unique rearrangements divided by the total number of unique productive rearrangements, and depth was defined as the summed frequency of the annotated unique rearrangements. Two-sided Wilcoxon rank-sum tests were applied when comparing TCR breadth between groups. This is the immuneACCESS table as TCRdb keeps it, with only in-frame sequences that have V and J called. A part of the clones is gone; compared with another copy, unresolved V genes explain less than half, and the rest is unexplained. The V and J calls and clone size come from that table; D and trimming were worked out from the DNA. In all, the sample holds about 350,000 clones, and 85% to 90% of those were seen once. The ten largest clones add up to roughly 5% of the sample.

Findings and caveats that apply to the study as a whole: Comparing responses between vaccine doses or regimens was not something the study was powered to do. After vaccination, spike-specific CD8+ and CD4+ T cell responses were reported to show substantial breadth. Spike-specific TCR breadth was higher in Ad26.COV2.S recipients than in placebo recipients (P = 0.0014). According to the authors, total T cell responses may have been underestimated by the TCR breadth and depth analyses. Vaccine and placebo recipients had similar non-spike TCR breadth, a finding consistent with the vaccine containing only spike.

A note on this clone: Its binding antigen is unknown. No base-level quality is on record; no much larger clone is a single base apart.

This specimen consisted of peripheral blood, obtained in a trial of Ad26.COV2.S vaccine versus placebo. The receptor's source is a person between 18 and 60 years old who received the Ad26.COV2.S COVID-19 vaccine or a placebo.

The CDR3 region has the sequence CASSLAGVPIGETQYF. The nucleotide sequence reads TGTGCCAGCAGCTTAGCAGGGGTACCCATCGGGGAGACCCAGTACTTC. The chain links TRBV7-8 with TRBJ2-5; TRBD1 is a weak D gene call, 5 bases matching. Cut back by 0 bases and 5 bases, the V and J ends lie 16 bases apart. The CDR3 holds 16 amino acids from the cysteine to the phenylalanine. The DNA shown is the 48-base CDR3, in frame from base 1. CDR1 SGHVS and CDR2 FQNEAQ are derived from the germline V gene.